The TCR beta chain under discussion was sequenced for a study of read filtering for tumor transcriptome and immune sequencing (dated by TCRdb to the early 2020s). With respect to the entire study: The cohort consisted of roughly 16 male and more than 11 female patients, with a mean age of approximately 70 years and an age range of roughly 47 to 85. TCR-region mapped reads per sample ranged from about 4.05 to 10.27 million with IR-seq versus only roughly 75 to 1273 with RNA-seq. By revised international staging, 8 patients were R-ISS I, some 16 were R-ISS II and more than five were R-ISS III. Using the same bone marrow samples, the study ran both targeted immune repertoire sequencing and bulk whole-transcriptome sequencing and then compared the TCR repertoires from each method. Whole-transcriptome libraries were prepared with the TruSeq RNA Access Library Prep Kit after DNase treatment. One main goal was a read-filtering strategy for immune repertoire data, in particular deciding whether clonotypes backed by only one read should be removed.

Starting from roughly 0.4 ug RNA, TCR libraries were constructed with the Immunoverse kit using molecular barcoded adaptors that cover the alpha/delta and beta/gamma chains. TCR library preparation used the same RNA that went into transcriptome sequencing. TCR libraries were sequenced on an Illumina HiSeq 4000 with 2 x 150 cycles. The authors processed their data as follows. Using MiXCR, which included quality filtering and error correction, TCR reads were aligned to human V, D, J and C references and then assembled into CDR3 clonotypes. Clonotype counts and gene usage diversity were analyzed with the tcR package in R. For inspection of raw mapping reads, RNA-seq reads were mapped by STAR aligner version 2.5.3a onto GRCh37 of the human genome. To test how sequencing depth affected the clonotypes detected, IR-seq fastq files were randomly downsampled with Seqtk 1.3. TCRdb trimmed public reads at Q25 via fastp, called clones via MiXCR and kept in-frame beta chains. A single entry per CDR3 protein holds the most common genes and DNA from its merged rows. Here the V and J calls rest on TCRdb's processing, not on the authors' analysis. The sample includes around 20,000 distinct CDR3 sequences, with around 20% observed a single time. The top ten clones comprise approximately 25% of the sample.

Each patient had bone marrow sampled at the time of active disease. Isolation of bone marrow mononuclear cells was performed by Ficoll-Hypaque density gradient centrifugation. Myeloma plasma cells were removed and CD138-negative cells were collected by negative selection after labeling with CD138 magnetic microbeads on a MACS separator. Purity of the isolated cells was checked by flow cytometry on an Attune NxT using CD138 antibodies. Total RNA was extracted using TRIzol reagent and was quantified on a NanoDrop spectrophotometer. For each patient, the CD138-negative bone marrow sample underwent paired RNA-seq and IR-seq. The full study reports these points: Removing single-read clonotypes increased the correlation between IR-seq and RNA-seq shared clonotype proportions. The sorted CD138-negative fraction was composed of a mixed bone marrow immune population rather than of purified T cells. Clonotypes were captured by IR-seq at much higher depth and more reliably than by RNA-seq, and smaller IR-seq throughput was sufficient for identification of most shared clonotypes. In IR-seq, single-read clonotypes were roughly four fifths of clonotypes but around 3.2% of total reads; in RNA-seq they were about 75% of clonotypes and more than 40% of reads.

In regard to this clonotype: It lacks a known antigen. No qualities accompany the bases; no much larger clone lies one base away.

Relative to germline, V is 4 bases shorter and J is 4 bases shorter, with 14 bases between their ends. Including the terminal cysteine and phenylalanine, the CDR3 comprises 14 residues. The sequence is cut down to CDR3 DNA, 42 bases in frame from base 1. The germline V gene gives CDR1 as MDHEN and CDR2 as SYDVKM. Here the chain combines TRBV28 and TRBJ2-7; a tentative D call is TRBD2 (5 bases match). This clonotype was sampled from a donor aged 40 or over with multiple myeloma. What was sequenced was a population of CD138-negative cells sorted from bone marrow. This specimen's cell subset or site label, interpreted: bone marrow mononuclear cells depleted of CD138+ plasma/myeloma cells by negative magnetic selection. Here is the DNA: TGTGCCAGCAGTTCTCCCCCGCGGGTGTACGAGCAGTACTTC. This encodes CASSSPPRVYEQYF.